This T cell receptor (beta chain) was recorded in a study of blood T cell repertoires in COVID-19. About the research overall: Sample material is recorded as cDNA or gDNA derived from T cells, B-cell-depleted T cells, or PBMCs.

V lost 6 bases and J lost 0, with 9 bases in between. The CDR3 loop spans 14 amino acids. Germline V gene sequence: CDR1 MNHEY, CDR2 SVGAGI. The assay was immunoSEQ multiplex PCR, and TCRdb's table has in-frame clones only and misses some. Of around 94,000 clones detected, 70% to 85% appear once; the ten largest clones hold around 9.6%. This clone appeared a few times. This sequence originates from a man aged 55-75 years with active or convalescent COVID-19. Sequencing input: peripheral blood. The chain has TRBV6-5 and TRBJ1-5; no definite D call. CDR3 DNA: TGTGCCAGCAGGCCCAGTACTAGCAATCAGCCCCAGCATTTT. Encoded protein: CASRPSTSNQPQHF.